These T cell receptor beta chains were read from a single sample in a study of blood T cell repertoires in COVID-19. Repertoires were generated with immunoSEQ multiplex PCR, while TCRdb's copy carries only in-frame clones and drops some. The data hold about 33,000 clones, with about 91% observed a single time. The material sequenced was peripheral blood. These receptors were taken from a human donor in a cohort sampled during active COVID-19. The CDR3 runs from the conserved cysteine through the conserved F or W. D genes are given only for firm matches. Where a row states a size, it is once, few, many or the class of an expanded clone; other rows omit it.

V	D	J	size	CDR3	DNA
TRBV15	-	TRBJ2-3	-	CATSREGEQGDTQYF	TGTGCCACCAGCAGAGAGGGCGAGCAGGGGGATACGCAGTATTTT
TRBV19	-	TRBJ2-2	-	CASSHWGHTGELFF	TGTGCCAGTAGTCACTGGGGCCACACCGGGGAGCTGTTTTTT
TRBV10-3	-	TRBJ2-7	-	CAISESREGYGSEQYF	TGTGCCATCAGTGAATCCAGGGAAGGTTATGGTTCCGAGCAGTACTTC
TRBV7-9	-	TRBJ1-3	-	CASSPDRSGNTIYF	TGTGCCAGCAGCCCAGATCGCTCTGGAAACACCATATATTTT
TRBV6-6	TRBD1	TRBJ2-5	once	CASSYSGTGMQETQYF	TGTGCCAGCAGTTACTCGGGGACAGGGATGCAAGAGACCCAGTACTTC
TRBV6-1	TRBD1	TRBJ1-3	-	CASSEDRGRYTIYF	TGTGCCAGCAGTGAAGACAGGGGAAGATACACCATATATTTT
TRBV4-1	-	TRBJ2-5	-	CASSQGTLRQETQYF	TGCGCCAGCAGCCAAGGGACTTTGCGACAAGAGACCCAGTACTTC
TRBV3-1/TRBV3-2	TRBD2	TRBJ2-3	-	CASSPRGAGGPLDTQYF	TGTGCCAGCAGTCCCCGCGGGGCGGGAGGGCCGTTAGATACGCAGTATTTT
TRBV19	TRBD1	TRBJ2-3	-	CASSTPGQASTDTQYF	TGTGCCAGTAGTACCCCGGGACAGGCTAGCACAGATACGCAGTATTTT
TRBV25-1	-	TRBJ1-2	-	CASSRGGWNYGYTF	TGTGCCAGCAGTAGGGGGGGGTGGAACTATGGCTACACCTTC
TRBV27	-	TRBJ1-1	-	CASSGSAEAFF	TGTGCCAGTAGCGGGAGTGCTGAAGCTTTCTTT
TRBV5-4	TRBD1	TRBJ2-7	-	CASSSGTGGSYEQYF	TGTGCCAGCAGCTCCGGAACAGGGGGCTCCTACGAGCAGTACTTC
TRBV3-1/TRBV3-2	TRBD2	TRBJ2-1	-	CASSQENYRLADISYNEQFF	TGTGCCAGCAGCCAAGAGAACTATAGGCTAGCGGATATCTCCTACAATGAGCAGTTCTTC
TRBV3-1/TRBV3-2	TRBD2	TRBJ2-7	-	CASTRGGDKNEQYF	TGTGCCAGCACCCGGGGGGGTGACAAGAACGAGCAGTACTTC
TRBV7-8	TRBD2	TRBJ2-1	-	CASSASAGGLIEQFF	TGTGCCAGCAGCGCCTCAGCGGGAGGGTTAATTGAGCAGTTCTTC
TRBV24-1	TRBD1	TRBJ2-1	-	CATSDSAQGVWDDEQFF	TGTGCCACCAGTGATTCCGCCCAGGGGGTGTGGGACGATGAGCAGTTCTTC
TRBV19	TRBD2	TRBJ2-3	-	CASSWVSGATDTQYF	TGTGCCAGTAGTTGGGTTAGCGGGGCGACAGATACGCAGTATTTT
TRBV28	-	TRBJ2-7	-	CASSFGLQRYEQYF	TGTGCCAGCAGTTTTGGTCTACAGCGGTACGAGCAGTACTTC
TRBV14	-	TRBJ2-1	-	CASSLDTQSYNEQFF	TGTGCCAGCAGCCTTGACACACAATCCTACAATGAGCAGTTCTTC
TRBV11-2	-	TRBJ2-7	-	CASSSLSPGEQYF	TGTGCCAGCAGCTCTCTCTCCCCGGGCGAGCAGTACTTC
TRBV21-1	-	TRBJ1-1	once	CAGAPTVMNTEAFF	TGTGCCGGGGCACCGACAGTAATGAACACTGAAGCTTTCTTT
TRBV6-5	-	TRBJ1-3	-	CASSYSARNTIYF	TGTGCCAGCAGTTACTCGGCCCGAAACACCATATATTTT
TRBV9	-	TRBJ1-3	-	CASSVGTASGSGNTIYF	TGTGCCAGCAGCGTAGGGACAGCCTCGGGGTCTGGAAACACCATATATTTT
TRBV3-1/TRBV3-2	-	TRBJ2-1	-	CASSPSISNEQFF	TGTGCCAGCAGCCCCAGTATAAGCAATGAGCAGTTCTTC
TRBV4-1	-	TRBJ1-4	-	CASSRGARDEKLFF	TGCGCCAGCAGCCGTGGGGCCCGGGATGAAAAACTGTTTTTT
TRBV5-1	-	TRBJ1-4	-	CASSLGIANEKLFF	TGCGCCAGCAGCTTGGGTATAGCTAATGAAAAACTGTTTTTT
TRBV29-1	-	TRBJ1-1	-	CSVANWGDTEAFF	TGCAGCGTTGCCAACTGGGGGGACACTGAAGCTTTCTTT
TRBV4-2	-	TRBJ1-4	few	CASGEGTDNEKLFF	TGTGCCAGCGGCGAGGGAACTGATAATGAAAAACTGTTTTTT